The rows below give T cell receptor beta chains drawn from one sample of a study of T cell responses to AZD1222 COVID-19 vaccine. Assay: immunoSEQ multiplex PCR; the TCRdb copy retains only in-frame clones and omits some. The table records 150,000 to 200,000 clones, approximately 94% of them present only once. Sample: peripheral blood, taken 28 days after the second AZD1222 dose. The receptors were gathered from an adult who received the AZD1222 COVID-19 vaccine. CDR3s include the opening cysteine and the closing phenylalanine or tryptophan. A D gene is named only where the DNA matches it firmly.

length: 16; J: TRBJ2-3; V: TRBV4-2; D: TRBD1; DNA: TGTGCCAGCAGCCAAGAACTACAGGGGGCATCAGATACGCAGTATTTT; CDR3: CASSQELQGASDTQYF
length: 14; J: TRBJ2-1; V: TRBV19; D: TRBD2; DNA: TGTGCCAGTAGTATAGGACTAGCAGCCGATGAGCAGTTCTTC; CDR3: CASSIGLAADEQFF
length: 18; J: TRBJ2-1; V: TRBV4-3; D: NA; DNA: TGCGCCAGCAGCCAACAACCTGGGGCTACTAGCTCCTACAATGAGCAGTTCTTC; CDR3: CASSQQPGATSSYNEQFF
length: 13; J: TRBJ1-2; V: TRBV30; D: TRBD1; DNA: TGTGCCTGGAGTTCGGGGACAGGGGTTGGCTACACCTTC; CDR3: CAWSSGTGVGYTF
length: 14; J: TRBJ1-5; V: TRBV18; D: TRBD1; DNA: TGTGCCAGCTCACCGGACAGGCTGGGTCAGCCCCAGCATTTT; CDR3: CASSPDRLGQPQHF
length: 17; J: TRBJ2-3; V: TRBV27; D: TRBD2; DNA: TGTGCCAGCAGAAAAATTGGGGCTAGCGGTCCGGGGGATACGCAGTATTTT; CDR3: CASRKIGASGPGDTQYF
length: 12; J: TRBJ1-1; V: TRBV5-4; D: NA; DNA: TGTGCCAGCATCGACCAGAACACTGAAGCTTTCTTT; CDR3: CASIDQNTEAFF
length: 16; J: TRBJ1-2; V: TRBV6-6; D: NA; DNA: TGTGCCAGCAGTGCGTCGGACAGCCTCAGGGACTATGGCTACACCTTC; CDR3: CASSASDSLRDYGYTF
length: 12; J: TRBJ2-3; V: TRBV5-6; D: NA; DNA: TGTGCCAGCAGCCGTGGGTGGGGCACGCAGTATTTT; CDR3: CASSRGWGTQYF
length: 12; J: TRBJ1-2; V: TRBV5-4; D: NA; DNA: TGTGCCAGCAGCTTGCCCAGGGCTGGCTACACCTTC; CDR3: CASSLPRAGYTF